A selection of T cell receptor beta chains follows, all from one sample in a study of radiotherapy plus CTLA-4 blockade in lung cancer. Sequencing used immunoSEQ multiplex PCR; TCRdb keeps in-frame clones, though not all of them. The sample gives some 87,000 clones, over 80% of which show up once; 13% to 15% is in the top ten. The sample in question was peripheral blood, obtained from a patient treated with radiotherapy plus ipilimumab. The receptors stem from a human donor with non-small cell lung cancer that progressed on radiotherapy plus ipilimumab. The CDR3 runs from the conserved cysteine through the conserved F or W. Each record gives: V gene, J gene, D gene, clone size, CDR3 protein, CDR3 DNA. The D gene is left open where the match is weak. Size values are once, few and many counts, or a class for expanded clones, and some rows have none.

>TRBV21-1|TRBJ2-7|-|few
CASSKGASFQYF
TGTGCCAGCAGCAAAGGTGCGAGTTTCCAGTACTTC
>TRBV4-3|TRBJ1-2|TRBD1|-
CASSQGPDREDGYTF
TGCGCCAGCAGCCAAGGCCCGGACAGGGAGGATGGCTACACCTTC
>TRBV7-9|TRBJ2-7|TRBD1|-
CASSAIQGAHYEQYF
TGTGCCAGCAGCGCCATCCAGGGGGCCCACTACGAGCAGTACTTC
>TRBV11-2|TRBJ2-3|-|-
CASSLSGAGDTQYF
TGTGCCAGCAGCCTATCCGGGGCGGGAGATACGCAGTATTTT
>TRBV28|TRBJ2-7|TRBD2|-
CASLGSSGTPYEQYF
TGTGCCAGCCTGGGGAGTAGCGGGACCCCCTACGAGCAGTACTTC
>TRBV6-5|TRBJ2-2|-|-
CASSSSTGELFF
TGTGCCAGCAGTTCATCCACCGGGGAGCTGTTTTTT
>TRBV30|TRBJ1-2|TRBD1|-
CAWSPGTGDGYTF
TGTGCCTGGAGTCCTGGGACAGGAGATGGCTACACCTTC
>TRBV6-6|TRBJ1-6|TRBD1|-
CASSNQGQGNSPLHF
TGTGCCAGCAGCAACCAGGGACAGGGGAATTCACCCCTCCACTTT
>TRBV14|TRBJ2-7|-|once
CASRGPAYEQYF
TGTGCCAGCAGGGGACCCGCCTACGAGCAGTACTTC
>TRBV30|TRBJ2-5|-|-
CAWTKGGGRETQYF
TGTGCCTGGACCAAAGGAGGGGGGCGGGAGACCCAGTACTTC
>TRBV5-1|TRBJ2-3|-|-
CASSLAGPPDTQYF
TGCGCCAGCAGCTTGGCGGGACCCCCAGATACGCAGTATTTT
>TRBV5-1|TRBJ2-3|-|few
CASTKARQRDNTDTQYF
TGCGCCAGCACCAAAGCCCGACAGAGGGATAACACAGATACGCAGTATTTT
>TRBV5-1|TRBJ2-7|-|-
CASSWGAGPLGEQYF
TGCGCCAGCAGCTGGGGGGCCGGGCCCCTTGGCGAGCAGTACTTC
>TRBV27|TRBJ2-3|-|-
CASRTSTDTQYF
TGTGCCAGCAGGACCAGCACAGATACGCAGTATTTT
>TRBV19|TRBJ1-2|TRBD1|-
CASSYTGTGDYGYTF
TGTGCCAGTAGTTACACCGGGACAGGGGACTATGGCTACACCTTC
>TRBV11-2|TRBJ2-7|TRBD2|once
CASSLEFGLVVEQYF
TGTGCCAGCAGCTTAGAATTTGGACTAGTCGTCGAGCAGTACTTC
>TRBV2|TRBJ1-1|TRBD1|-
CASSVTGATEAFF
TGTGCCAGCAGTGTGACAGGGGCGACTGAAGCTTTCTTT
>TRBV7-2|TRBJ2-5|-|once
CASSYNKETQYF
TGTGCCAGCAGTTACAACAAGGAGACCCAGTACTTC
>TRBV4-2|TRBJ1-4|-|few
CASSQDGVLREKLFF
TGTGCCAGCAGCCAAGATGGGGTGCTTCGCGAAAAACTGTTTTTT
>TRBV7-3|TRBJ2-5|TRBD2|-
CASSPQASGGRETQYF
TGTGCCAGCAGCCCCCAGGCTAGCGGGGGGCGAGAGACCCAGTACTTC
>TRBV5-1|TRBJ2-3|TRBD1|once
CASSTGTAVGTDTQYF
TGCGCCAGCAGCACAGGGACAGCCGTAGGTACAGATACGCAGTATTTT
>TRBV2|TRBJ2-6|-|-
CASIKTSGANVLTF
TGTGCCAGCATAAAAACCTCTGGGGCCAACGTCCTGACTTTC
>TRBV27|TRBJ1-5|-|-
CASRRGTEHNQPQHF
TGTGCCAGCAGACGTGGGACGGAACACAATCAGCCCCAGCATTTT
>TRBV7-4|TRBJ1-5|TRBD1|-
CASSSTGPGNQPQHF
TGTGCCAGCAGCTCGACAGGGCCGGGCAATCAGCCCCAGCATTTT
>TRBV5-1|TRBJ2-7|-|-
CASSLSGHSYEQYF
TGCGCCAGCAGCTTGAGCGGGCATAGCTACGAGCAGTACTTC
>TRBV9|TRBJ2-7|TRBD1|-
CASSAGTDYASYEQYF
TGTGCCAGCAGCGCGGGGACAGACTATGCCTCCTACGAGCAGTACTTC
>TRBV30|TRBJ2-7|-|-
CAWNRDAQGEQYF
TGTGCCTGGAACCGGGACGCTCAGGGGGAGCAGTACTTC
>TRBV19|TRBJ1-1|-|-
CASSAVRVVAEAFF
TGTGCCAGTAGCGCTGTCAGGGTGGTGGCTGAAGCTTTCTTT
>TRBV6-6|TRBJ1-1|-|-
CASREDTEAFF
TGTGCCAGCAGGGAGGACACTGAAGCTTTCTTT
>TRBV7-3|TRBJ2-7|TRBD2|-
CASSLGGVPYEQYF
TGTGCCAGCAGCCTCGGGGGGGTCCCCTACGAGCAGTACTTC
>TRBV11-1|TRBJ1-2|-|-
CASSLEAQGNYGYTF
TGTGCCAGCAGCTTAGAAGCCCAGGGGAACTATGGCTACACCTTC
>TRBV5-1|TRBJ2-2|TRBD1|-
CASSPGQVYTGELFF
TGCGCCAGCAGCCCCGGACAGGTCTACACCGGGGAGCTGTTTTTT
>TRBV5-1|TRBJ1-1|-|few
CASSVDIRSGEAFF
TGCGCCAGCAGCGTGGACATCCGGTCGGGTGAAGCTTTCTTT
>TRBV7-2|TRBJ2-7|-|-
CASSPAGSYEQYF
TGTGCCAGCAGCCCCGCGGGATCCTACGAGCAGTACTTC
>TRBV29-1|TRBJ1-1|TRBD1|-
CSVLQGGNTEAFF
TGCAGCGTCCTACAGGGGGGGAACACTGAAGCTTTCTTT
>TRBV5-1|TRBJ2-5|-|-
CASSLGQVTGETQYF
TGCGCCAGCAGCTTGGGACAGGTTACGGGGGAGACCCAGTACTTC
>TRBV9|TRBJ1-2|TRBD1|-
CASSAPWDSWRYTF
TGTGCCAGCAGCGCCCCCTGGGACAGTTGGCGCTACACCTTC
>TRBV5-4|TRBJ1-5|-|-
CASSLDLNQPQHF
TGTGCCAGCAGCTTGGATCTAAATCAGCCCCAGCATTTT
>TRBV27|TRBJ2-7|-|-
CASSFWVGRSSYEQYF
TGTGCCAGCAGTTTCTGGGTAGGGCGTAGCTCCTACGAGCAGTACTTC
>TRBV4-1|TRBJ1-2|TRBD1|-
CASSPGGQAYGYTF
TGCGCCAGCAGTCCAGGGGGACAGGCCTATGGCTACACCTTC
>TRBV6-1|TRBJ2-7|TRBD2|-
CAISGGLSYEQYF
TGTGCGATTAGCGGGGGACTATCCTACGAGCAGTACTTC
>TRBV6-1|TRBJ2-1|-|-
CASRGREVF
TGTGCCAGCAGGGGCAGGGAGGTCTTC
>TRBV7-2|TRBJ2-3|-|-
CASSLARGLGDTQYF
TGTGCCAGCAGCTTAGCGAGGGGCCTTGGAGATACGCAGTATTTT
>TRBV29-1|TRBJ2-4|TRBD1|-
CSVEEGPAGGMGNIQYF
TGCAGCGTTGAAGAAGGCCCGGCAGGGGGCATGGGGAACATTCAGTACTTC
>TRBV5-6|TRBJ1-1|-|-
CASSLGGTDEAFF
TGTGCCAGCAGCTTGGGTGGGACCGATGAAGCTTTCTTT
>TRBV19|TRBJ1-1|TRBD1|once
CASRDRGPTSMSFF
TGTGCCAGTAGGGACAGGGGTCCCACCTCGATGTCTTTCTTT
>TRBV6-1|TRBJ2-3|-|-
CASGGRTDTQYF
TGTGCCAGCGGTGGTCGGACAGATACGCAGTATTTT
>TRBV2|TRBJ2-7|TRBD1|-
CASRAAGTGVRYEQYF
TGTGCCAGCAGAGCCGCCGGGACAGGGGTACGGTACGAGCAGTACTTC
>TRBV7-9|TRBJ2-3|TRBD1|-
CASTYSQGAPDTQYF
TGTGCCAGCACCTATAGCCAGGGGGCCCCAGATACGCAGTATTTT
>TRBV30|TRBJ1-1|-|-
CAWSGGGKALTEAFF
TGTGCCTGGAGTGGTGGGGGAAAAGCTTTGACTGAAGCTTTCTTT
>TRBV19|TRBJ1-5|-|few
CASSRLRLDNQPQHF
TGTGCCAGTAGTCGTTTGAGACTGGACAATCAGCCCCAGCATTTT
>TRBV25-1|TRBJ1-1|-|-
CASSVTMNTEAFF
TGTGCCAGCAGTGTAACTATGAACACTGAAGCTTTCTTT
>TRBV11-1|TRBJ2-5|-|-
CASSYRPVYQETQYF
TGTGCCAGCAGCTACCGCCCAGTCTACCAAGAGACCCAGTACTTC
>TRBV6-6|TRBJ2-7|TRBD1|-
CASTTGQGTREQYF
TGTGCCAGCACGACGGGACAGGGGACTAGGGAGCAGTACTTC
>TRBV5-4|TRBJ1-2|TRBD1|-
CAIPDRENGYTF
TGTGCCATTCCGGACAGGGAAAATGGCTACACCTTC
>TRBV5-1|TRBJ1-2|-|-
CASSPDRNNRYGYTF
TGCGCCAGCAGCCCCGACAGAAATAATCGGTATGGCTACACCTTC
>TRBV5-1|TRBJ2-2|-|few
CASSPQGQNTGELFF
TGCGCCAGCAGCCCACAGGGACAGAACACCGGGGAGCTGTTTTTT
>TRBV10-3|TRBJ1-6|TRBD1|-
CAITPGQYNSPLHF
TGTGCCATCACTCCGGGACAGTATAATTCACCCCTCCACTTT
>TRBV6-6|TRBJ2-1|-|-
CASSLDPLNEQFF
TGTGCCAGCAGCCTCGACCCGTTAAATGAGCAGTTCTTC